The T cell receptor beta chain under discussion was sequenced for a study of T cell changes during pregnancy in multiple sclerosis. Germline CDR1 WNHNN, CDR2 SYGVQD (reference sequence). CDR3 length: 16 amino acids. V shed 5 bases and J 10 bases; nucleotides not matched to a gene: 15. TCRdb's table, derived via immunoSEQ multiplex PCR, lists solely in-frame clones and lacks some. The data show about 28,000 clones, with 92% seen just once and 4.8% held by the top ten. The clonotype comes from a female donor in good health, enrolled as a control in a pregnancy study. Sequencing used peripheral blood, obtained in the first trimester of pregnancy. The V and J genes are TRBV10-1 and TRBJ2-2; TRBD1 aligns across 8 bases. CDR3 amino acids: CASSFRPTGAPAELFF. The CDR3 DNA follows: TGCGCCAGCAGTTTCCGCCCGACAGGGGCTCCAGCGGAGCTGTTTTTT.